These 27 T cell receptor beta chains were all obtained from the same sample, sequenced in a study of cytomegalovirus exposure and HLA in healthy donors. Some clones are missing from TCRdb's copy, which holds only in-frame ones; the method was immunoSEQ multiplex PCR. The sample carries some 120,000 clones, 70% to 90% recorded once. Sequenced material: PBMCs. All receptors derive from a woman between 18 and 30 years old in good health and CMV-seronegative.

V gene TRBV21-1 combines with J gene TRBJ2-7; the D call TRBD1 from the table was never checked on the DNA. TRBV21-1 is a pseudogene segment. This CDR3 is 12 amino acids long. The CDR3, as DNA: TGTGCCGGACAGGGTTGCGGCTACGAGCAGTACTTC. It codes for CAGQGCGYEQYF.

The chain is built from TRBV7-2 and TRBJ2-5, with D possibly being TRBD1 (5 bases). Germline V lookup: CDR1 SGHTA, CDR2 FQGNSA. Trimming took off 5 bases at V and 10 bases at J, with 20 bases between the two ends. CDR3 length: 14 amino acids. CDR3 DNA: TGTGCCAGCAGCGCTACAGGTTCCCCAATCGACCAGTACTTC. This encodes CASSATGSPIDQYF.

This chain uses TRBV19 with TRBJ2-7, with TRBD1 matching over 7 bases. The junction had 7 bases not matched to a gene; V was cut back by 4 bases and J by 7 bases. CDR3 length: 13 residues. The germline V gene encodes CDR1 LNHDA and CDR2 SQIVND (reference sequence). This chain's CDR3 is CASSTQTGTEQYF. The CDR3, as DNA: TGTGCCAGTAGTACCCAGACAGGGACAGAGCAGTACTTC.

The gene calls are TRBV30 and TRBJ2-2; maybe TRBD1 (5 bases). This CDR3 has 18 amino acids. Looked up from germline, CDR1 is GTSNPN and CDR2 is SVGIG (reference sequence). The V end was cut by 3 bases, the J end by 7 bases, with 27 bases between. The CDR3 protein is CAWSPPDIQDPWGGELFF. In nucleotides, the CDR3 is TGTGCCTGGAGCCCCCCGGACATCCAAGATCCATGGGGCGGGGAGCTGTTTTTT. Based on the CDR3 plus reference TRBV30 and TRBJ2-2, the full variable domain is SQTIHQWPATLVQPVGSPLSLECTVEGTSNPNLYWYRQAAGRGLQLLFYSVGIGQISSEVPQNLSASRPQDRQFILSSKKLLLSDSGFYLCAWSPPDIQDPWGGELFFGEGSRLTVL.

The V gene is TRBV6-5, the J gene TRBJ2-1; 9 bases agree with TRBD2. Germline V gives CDR1 MNHEY, CDR2 SVGAGI. This CDR3 comprises 14 residues. V was clipped by 8 bases and J by 8 bases; unmatched bases: 10. CDR3 in DNA: TGTGCCAGCCCCGGGGCGGGGGGGCATCATGAGCAGTTCTTC. This translates into CASPGAGGHHEQFF.

This clone has a single count. At one end, the junction sequence differs from germline, possibly due to a read error. The chain joins TRBV4-1 to TRBJ2-7; 8 bases align to TRBD1. This CDR3 comprises 14 residues. Per the germline V gene, CDR1 is MGHRA and CDR2 is YSYEKL. This CDR3 reads CASSKDRVSHEQYF. CDR3 DNA: TGCGCCAGCAGCAAGGACAGGGTCTCCCACGAGCAGTACTTC.

The V call is TRBV4-1, the J call TRBJ2-1, with D perhaps TRBD2 (5 bases). Trimming pared 1 base from V and 5 bases from J, leaving 21 bases between. This CDR3 is built from 18 residues. Germline CDR1 reads MGHRA; CDR2 reads YSYEKL. CDR3 bases: TGCGCCAGCAGCCAAGGTTTGGCTCGGGGTTCAGGAGACAATGAGCAGTTCTTC. This translates into CASSQGLARGSGDNEQFF.

J is TRBJ2-5 and V is TRBV7-6, with a possible D match to TRBD1 (5 bases). Germline V gene data show CDR1 as SGHVS and CDR2 as FNYEAQ. The CDR3 runs 13 residues. V lost 3 bases and J 9 bases, leaving 14 bases between the germline ends. CDR3 loop: CASSLYQAGSQYF. The CDR3 DNA reads as TGTGCCAGCAGCTTGTACCAGGCAGGGTCCCAGTACTTC.

This rearrangement joins TRBV5-5 to TRBJ1-3, with 8 bases fitting TRBD1. Trimming removed 2 bases from V and 0 bases from J; junction bases left unmatched: 7. The CDR3 contains 17 residues. Germline V lookup: CDR1 SGHKS, CDR2 YYEKEE (reference sequence). The CDR3, as DNA: TGTGCCAGCAGCTTAGGACAGGGCGATGTCTCTGGAAACACCATATATTTT. It codes for CASSLGQGDVSGNTIYF. The variable domain in full, with the rest retrieved from reference TRBV5-5 and TRBJ1-3, is DAGVTQSPTHLIKTRGQQVTLRCSPISGHKSVSWYQQVLGQGPQFIFQYYEKEERGRGNFPDRFSARQFPNYSSELNVNALLLGDSALYLCASSLGQGDVSGNTIYFGEGSWLTVV.

The V and J genes are TRBV4-2 and TRBJ2-3, with 11 bases that match TRBD2. CDR1 and CDR2 from the germline V gene are LGHNA and YNFKEQ. The CDR3 runs to 16 residues. Trimming cost V 6 bases and J 2 bases; bases outside gene matches: 7. The CDR3 here is CASSLGTSGNTDTQYF. In DNA form, the CDR3 reads TGTGCCAGCAGTCTCGGGACTAGCGGCAACACAGATACGCAGTATTTT.

V gene TRBV5-6 combines with J gene TRBJ2-5; 8 bases are shared with TRBD2. Trimming removed 2 bases from V and 1 base from J; junction bases left unmatched: 4. The CDR3 is 15 residues long. Per germline, CDR1 SGHDT and CDR2 YYEEEE. CDR3 nucleotide sequence: TGTGCCAGCAGCTTCAGCGGGGGCCCCCAAGAGACCCAGTACTTC. Protein: CASSFSGGPQETQYF.

The chain uses TRBV11-2 and TRBJ2-1; no clear D gene. The V end lost 0 bases, the J end lost 0 bases, and 6 bases lay between the germline ends. CDR1 and CDR2 (germline): SGHAT, FQNNGV. This CDR3 is 15 amino acids long. The CDR3 bases are TGTGCCAGCAGCTTAGAGCCGGGCTCCTACAATGAGCAGTTCTTC. Residues: CASSLEPGSYNEQFF. Full variable domain (rest looked up from reference TRBV11-2 and TRBJ2-1): EAGVAQSPRYKIIEKRQSVAFWCNPISGHATLYWYQQILGQGPKLLIQFQNNGVVDDSQLPKDRFSAERLKGVDSTLKIQPAKLEDSAVYLCASSLEPGSYNEQFFGPGTRLTVL.

This clone was recorded a few times. This chain connects TRBV30 to TRBJ2-2; 10 bases fit TRBD2. The length of the CDR3 is 16 residues. Germline V lookup: CDR1 GTSNPN, CDR2 SVGIG (reference sequence). With 1 base clipped from V and 2 bases from J, the junction kept 4 bases outside the gene matches. The CDR3 nucleotides read TGTGCCTGGAGTGGGGGACTAGCGAGCAACACCGGGGAGCTGTTTTTT. Its translation: CAWSGGLASNTGELFF.

This sequence joins TRBV6-5 and TRBJ1-1; 10 positions agree with TRBD1. V lost 6 bases and J lost 5; bases outside the gene matches: 3. The CDR3 consists of 13 residues. Germline loops: CDR1 MNHEY, CDR2 SVGAGI. The CDR3, as DNA: TGTGCCAGCAGAATGGGACAGGGGACTGAAGCTTTCTTT. Its protein is CASRMGQGTEAFF.

The chain employs TRBV7-9 and TRBJ2-1, with 7 bases lining up with TRBD2. The V and J ends lost 4 bases and 2 bases, in that order; junction bases with no gene match: 5. Germline CDR1 SEHNR, CDR2 FQNEAQ (reference sequence). This CDR3 contains 15 residues. The CDR3 reads CASSSREAPYNEQFF. In DNA, the CDR3 is TGTGCCAGCAGCTCACGGGAGGCCCCCTACAATGAGCAGTTCTTC.

In this sample, this clone turned up a few times. The V and J genes are TRBV6-1 and TRBJ2-7, with D possibly matching TRBD2 (7 bases). CDR1 is MNHNS, CDR2 SASEGT, per germline. The length of the CDR3 is 14 residues. Trimming shortened V by 7 bases and J by 4 bases, and 17 bases separated the two germline ends. The CDR3 spells CASTENGGPYEQYF. CDR3 nucleotides: TGTGCCAGCACCGAAAACGGGGGGCCTTACGAGCAGTACTTC.

V usage is TRBV28 and J usage is TRBJ1-1; perhaps TRBD1 as D (6 bases). The ends were cut back, 5 bases at V and 7 bases at J, with 20 bases in the middle. CDR1 and CDR2 (germline): MDHEN, SYDVKM. The CDR3 runs to 15 residues. This CDR3 is CASSPFPDRTVEAFF. The DNA for the CDR3 is TGTGCCAGCAGTCCATTCCCCGACAGGACAGTTGAAGCTTTCTTT.

This clone was counted a few times. The V call is TRBV5-6, the J call TRBJ1-2, with a possible D match to TRBD1 (6 bases). The CDR3 has 13 amino acids. Trimming cost V 6 bases and J 3 bases, with 12 bases left between them. The germline CDR1 and CDR2 sequences are SGHDT and YYEEEE. CDR3 residues: CASIAQGDYGYTF. DNA for the CDR3: TGTGCCAGCATCGCACAGGGAGACTATGGCTACACCTTC.

The chain links TRBV5-1 to TRBJ2-7; D is uncertain. CDR3 length: 11 amino acids. Germline CDR1 is SGHRS and CDR2 is YFSETQ. V lost 0 bases, J lost 5 bases, and 3 bases lay in between. The CDR3 spells CASSLVDEQYF. The CDR3 DNA is TGCGCCAGCAGCTTGGTCGACGAGCAGTACTTC.

The rearrangement uses TRBV30 and TRBJ2-7; the match to TRBD2 covers 10 bases. The V segment lost 3 bases and the J segment 2 bases; nucleotides outside the gene matches: 10. This CDR3 region has 16 residues. CDR1 and CDR2 (germline): GTSNPN, SVGIG (reference sequence). DNA of the CDR3: TGTGCCTGGAGAGCGGGGGGGCCGTCCGTACCCTACGAGCAGTACTTC. Encoded protein: CAWRAGGPSVPYEQYF.

This rearrangement joins TRBV28 to TRBJ2-7; no clear D. This CDR3 comprises 11 residues. V was shortened by 3 bases and J by 4 bases, with 4 bases between the two germline ends. Germline CDR1 MDHEN, CDR2 SYDVKM. The chain's CDR3 is CASSFRYEQYF. CDR3 nucleotides: TGTGCCAGCAGTTTTCGTTACGAGCAGTACTTC.

The chain combines TRBV7-9 with TRBJ2-1, with unresolved D. The CDR3 consists of 12 residues. Trimming stripped 3 bases from V and 9 bases from J, with 9 bases between. The germline V gene has CDR1 SEHNR and CDR2 FQNEAQ (reference sequence). CDR3 in DNA: TGTGCCAGCAGCTTCCCGCTAGGTGAGCAGTTCTTC. It translates to CASSFPLGEQFF.

The chain has TRBV9 and TRBJ2-1; D is possibly TRBD2 (6 bases). The germline V gene encodes CDR1 SGDLS and CDR2 YYNGEE. The length of the CDR3 is 15 residues. Between the trimmed V and J ends, which lost 4 bases and 4 bases, there was a span of 15 bases. The CDR3 DNA reads as TGTGCCAGCAGCTCCCCCGGGACTGCTTACAATGAGCAGTTCTTC. This translates into CASSSPGTAYNEQFF.

As DNA, the CDR3 is TGCAGCGGCGGGACAGGGGAATCCGGCTATGGCTACACCTTC. Translating gives CSGGTGESGYGYTF. This chain connects TRBV29-1 to TRBJ1-2, with 10 bases matching TRBD1. Germline V gene data show CDR1 as SQVTM and CDR2 as ANQGSEA. The CDR3 sequence is 14 residues long. Trimming at V came to 7 bases and at J to 4 bases, leaving 9 bases not matched to a gene.

The rearrangement links TRBV7-9 to TRBJ2-5, with D possibly matching TRBD1 (5 bases). V was pared by 1 base and J by 1 base, with 10 bases between. The CDR3 is made up of 15 amino acids. The germline V gene encodes CDR1 SEHNR and CDR2 FQNEAQ (reference sequence). The CDR3 DNA reads TGTGCCAGCAGCTTAGAAGGGGATGGCCAAGAGACCCAGTACTTC. Translated: CASSLEGDGQETQYF.

The rearrangement uses TRBV2 and TRBJ2-5; TRBD2 agrees at 7 bases. Looked up from germline, CDR1 is SNHLY and CDR2 is FYNNEI. Trimming took 7 bases from V and 3 from J; bases not matched to a gene: 8. The CDR3 has 14 amino acids. CDR3 in DNA: TGTGCCAGCACGACCGGGACTACCAAAGAGACCCAGTACTTC. Translation: CASTTGTTKETQYF.

The chain links TRBV7-9 to TRBJ2-7; TRBD1 is a possible D gene (8 bases). V lost 5 bases and J lost 3, with 11 bases in between. Germline CDR1 is SEHNR and CDR2 is FQNEAQ (reference sequence). The CDR3 length is 13 residues. The CDR3 spells CASSNRGGYEQYF. The DNA for the CDR3 is TGTGCCAGCAGCAACAGGGGGGGCTACGAGCAGTACTTC.